One and the same sample provided the 22 T cell receptor beta chains below, sequenced in a study of OX40 agonist ivuxolimab in advanced cancers. Assay: immunoSEQ multiplex PCR; the TCRdb copy retains only in-frame clones and omits some. The profile covers some 70,000 clones, with roughly nine tenths appearing a single time and under 3.5% taken by the ten largest. The sample was CD4+ or CD8+ T cells sorted from blood, taken in a trial of the OX40 agonist ivuxolimab. The receptors were gathered from an adult with an advanced solid tumor such as melanoma, head and neck, liver or kidney cancer.

The V call is TRBV6-6, the J call TRBJ2-7; D is possibly TRBD1 (6 bases). The CDR3 is 13 residues long. Germline CDR1 reads MNHNY; CDR2 reads SVGAGI (reference sequence). V was clipped by 4 bases and J by 3 bases, with 10 bases between them. CDR3 DNA sequence: TGTGCCAGCAGTTCCGGACAGATCTACGAGCAGTACTTC. This translates into CASSSGQIYEQYF.

A note on this clone: Other nucleotide sequences from this sample produce the same CDR3. V is TRBV15 and J is TRBJ2-1; 7 bases match TRBD2. The CDR3 runs to 14 residues. After removal of 1 base from V and 5 bases from J, the junction contained 2 bases not matched to a gene. CDR1 is LNHNV and CDR2 is YYDKDF in the germline V gene (reference sequence). CDR3 in amino acids: CATSRAGGNNEQFF. CDR3 bases: TGTGCCACCAGCAGAGCGGGAGGCAACAATGAGCAGTTCTTC.

The gene calls are TRBV7-9 and TRBJ2-1; no firm D call. There are 19 residues in the CDR3. Per the germline V gene, CDR1 is SEHNR and CDR2 is FQNEAQ (reference sequence). V dropped 5 bases and J dropped 6 bases, with 29 bases sitting between them. In DNA form, the CDR3 reads TGTGCCAGCAGCGACCCCCGGTTCTTGGCTGGATTCCTGTCCAATGAGCAGTTCTTC. Translating gives CASSDPRFLAGFLSNEQFF.

This clone was counted once. V and J are TRBV7-3 and TRBJ2-1, with TRBD2 matching over 11 bases. V trimming: 5 bases; J trimming: 0 bases; junction bases outside the gene matches: 9. Germline lookup yields CDR1 SGHTA and CDR2 FQGTGA. The CDR3 consists of 18 residues. In DNA form, the CDR3 reads TGTGCCAGCAGCACCAAGGGGACTAGCGGAAGCTCCTACAATGAGCAGTTCTTC. This gives the protein CASSTKGTSGSSYNEQFF.

This clone was recorded only once. The chain couples TRBV6-4 to TRBJ2-3; 7 bases map to TRBD2. V was clipped by 6 bases and J by 5 bases; unmatched bases: 8. The length of the CDR3 is 14 residues. CDR1 and CDR2 from the germline V gene are MRHNA and SNTAGT. The CDR3 loop reads CASSPSGDGDTQYF. The CDR3 region has the DNA TGTGCCAGCAGCCCCAGCGGGGATGGAGATACGCAGTATTTT.

This clone occurred a few times. This chain links TRBV7-9 with TRBJ2-7, with D tentatively TRBD1 or TRBD2 (6 bases each). The CDR3 contains 13 residues. The V gene's germline CDR1 is SEHNR and CDR2 FQNEAQ (reference sequence). The V and J ends lost 3 bases and 6 bases respectively, with 12 bases between them. CDR3 nucleotide sequence: TGTGCCAGCAGCTTTAGGGGGGCACTCGAGCAGTACTTC. It translates to CASSFRGALEQYF.

The rearrangement links TRBV18 to TRBJ2-4; 7 positions match TRBD1. V lost 3 bases and J lost 0; bases outside the gene matches: 8. CDR1 is KGHSH, CDR2 LQKENI, per germline. This CDR3 has 17 residues. The DNA of the CDR3 is TGTGCCAGCTCACCGGGACAGCGTCTAAAAGCCAAAAACATTCAGTACTTC. This codes for CASSPGQRLKAKNIQYF.

V is TRBV7-2 and J is TRBJ2-3; 9 bases map to TRBD2. The CDR3 loop spans 14 amino acids. V was pared by 6 bases and J by 6 bases, with 7 bases of the junction left unmatched. From germline, CDR1 is SGHTA and CDR2 FQGNSA. The CDR3 is CASRNAGGPDTQYF. The DNA of the CDR3 is TGTGCCAGCAGAAACGCGGGGGGGCCCGATACGCAGTATTTT.

The chain employs TRBV11-2 and TRBJ1-6; 9 nucleotides line up with TRBD1. Germline trimming cut 3 bases from V and 9 bases from J; bases unmatched to any gene: 6. Per the germline V gene, CDR1 is SGHAT and CDR2 is FQNNGV. The CDR3 is made up of 15 amino acids. Written as DNA, the CDR3 is TGTGCCAGCAGCTTCGGTGGGACAGGGTTTTCACCCCTCCACTTT. Its translation: CASSFGGTGFSPLHF.

Points on this clone: This sample also contains other DNA sequences that code for the same CDR3. V is TRBV28 and J is TRBJ2-7; 11 nucleotides align to TRBD2. CDR1 is MDHEN and CDR2 is SYDVKM in the germline V gene. There are 15 residues in the CDR3. V dropped 5 bases and J dropped 2; count of bases not matched to a gene: 5. CDR3 loop: CASSPLAGGPYEQYF. The CDR3 DNA follows: TGTGCCAGCAGTCCTTTAGCGGGGGGGCCCTACGAGCAGTACTTC.

The rearrangement uses TRBV29-1 and TRBJ2-5; 7 bases are shared with TRBD2. The J call may not be correct, given that the DNA end is closer to TRBJ2-7. Looked up from germline, CDR1 is SQVTM and CDR2 is ANQGSEA. This CDR3 is built from 15 residues. This CDR3 reads CSVEVLGTTTYEQYF. The DNA of the CDR3 is TGCAGCGTTGAGGTCTTAGGGACTACAACCTACGAGCAGTACTTC.

This clone was counted a few times. J is TRBJ1-3 and V is TRBV19; D not resolved. The CDR3 is made up of 13 amino acids. From germline, CDR1 is LNHDA and CDR2 SQIVND (reference sequence). V was shortened by 8 bases and J by 0 bases, with 8 bases between the two germline ends. CDR3: CASQESSGNTIYF. In nucleotides, the CDR3 is TGTGCCAGTCAGGAAAGCTCTGGAAACACCATATATTTT.

The chain combines TRBV5-1 with TRBJ1-4; D unresolved. Trimming cost V 0 bases and J 5 bases, with 14 bases left between them. The germline V gene encodes CDR1 SGHRS and CDR2 YFSETQ. The length of the CDR3 is 16 residues. The CDR3 region is CASSLGRGPVNEKLFF. CDR3 DNA sequence: TGCGCCAGCAGCTTGGGTCGTGGGCCGGTCAATGAAAAACTGTTTTTT.

The chain uses TRBV7-9 and TRBJ2-1; D remains unclear. The CDR3 is made up of 15 amino acids. The V gene's germline CDR1 is SEHNR and CDR2 FQNEAQ (reference sequence). With 3 bases removed from V and 2 bases from J, the gap between germline ends came to 11 bases. The CDR3 sequence: CASSFGLRPYNEQFF. CDR3 bases: TGTGCCAGCAGCTTTGGCCTGCGCCCCTACAATGAGCAGTTCTTC.

The rearrangement joins TRBV19 to TRBJ1-1, with a tentative D call TRBD1 (5 bases). Germline values: CDR1 LNHDA, CDR2 SQIVND (reference sequence). CDR3 size: 17 residues. Deletions cut 7 bases from V and 0 bases from J, with 21 bases between. The chain's CDR3 is CASTERLGGIMNTEAFF. CDR3 DNA sequence: TGTGCCAGTACCGAAAGGCTCGGGGGGATCATGAACACTGAAGCTTTCTTT.

This sequence joins TRBV29-1 and TRBJ2-3, with 10 nucleotides matching TRBD2. After removal of 3 bases from V and 5 bases from J, the junction contained 8 bases not matched to a gene. Germline V gives CDR1 SQVTM, CDR2 ANQGSEA. The CDR3 sequence is 15 residues long. CDR3: CSVESPSGRRDTQYF. The CDR3 DNA is TGCAGCGTTGAGTCGCCTAGCGGGAGAAGAGATACGCAGTATTTT.

The chain uses TRBV6-5 and TRBJ2-7; 8 nucleotides match TRBD2. V was pared by 2 bases and J by 3 bases, with 0 bases of the junction left unmatched. Germline V CDR1 and CDR2: MNHEY, SVGAGI. The CDR3 runs 13 residues. For the CDR3, the DNA is TGTGCCAGCAGTTACACTAGCGGCTACGAGCAGTACTTC. It yields the protein CASSYTSGYEQYF.

This clone showed up just once. The V gene is TRBV6-5, the J gene TRBJ2-5; 9 positions agree with TRBD1. The closer fit of TRBJ2-7 to the DNA end suggests the J call may be wrong. Germline loops: CDR1 MNHEY, CDR2 SVGAGI. CDR3 length equals 14 residues. The CDR3 sequence: CASSYAGQGTEQYF. The CDR3 region has the DNA TGTGCCAGCAGTTACGCGGGACAGGGTACCGAGCAGTACTTC.

This clone was seen a few times. The chain couples TRBV2 to TRBJ1-2; 8 bases line up with TRBD1. Germline trimming cut 10 bases from V and 2 bases from J; bases unmatched to any gene: 3. Germline CDR1 and CDR2: SNHLY and FYNNEI. The CDR3 length is 12 residues. The CDR3 is CATGQGNYGYTF. Written as DNA, the CDR3 is TGTGCCACAGGACAGGGCAACTATGGCTACACCTTC. The full variable domain, its missing parts supplied by reference TRBV2 and TRBJ1-2, is EPEVTQTPSHQVTQMGQEVILRCVPISNHLYFYWYRQILGQKVEFLVSFYNNEISEKSEIFDDQFSVERPDGSNFTLKIRSTKLEDSAMYFCATGQGNYGYTFGSGTRLTVV.

V and J are TRBV10-2 and TRBJ1-1; D uncertain. V lost 7 bases and J lost 2, with 14 bases in between. CDR1 and CDR2 from the germline V gene are WSHSY and SAAADI. The CDR3 contains 14 residues. The CDR3 DNA follows: TGCGCCAGCATCGACTACCGGGTCAACACTGAAGCTTTCTTT. It translates to CASIDYRVNTEAFF.

The V and J genes are TRBV7-9 and TRBJ1-1; TRBD1 aligns across 7 bases. This CDR3 has 16 residues. Germline V gene sequence: CDR1 SEHNR, CDR2 FQNEAQ (reference sequence). V dropped 5 bases and J dropped 1; count of bases not matched to a gene: 10. CDR3 region: CASSPRQGQTNTEAFF. In nucleotides, the CDR3 is TGTGCCAGCAGCCCCCGACAGGGTCAAACGAACACTGAAGCTTTCTTT. Filled out from reference TRBV7-9 and TRBJ1-1, the complete variable domain reads DTGVSQNPRHKITKRGQNVTFRCDPISEHNRLYWYRQTLGQGPEFLTYFQNEAQLEKSRLLSDRFSAERPKGSFSTLEIQRTEQGDSAMYLCASSPRQGQTNTEAFFGQGTRLTVV.

J is TRBJ1-2 and V is TRBV7-9, with 10 nucleotides matching TRBD1. Germline loops: CDR1 SEHNR, CDR2 FQNEAQ (reference sequence). The J segment lost 4 bases and the V segment lost 6 bases, leaving 8 bases of the junction unmatched. This CDR3 comprises 15 residues. CDR3 DNA sequence: TGTGCCAGCAGTTTCAAAGGGACAGGGGTCTATGGCTACACCTTC. It encodes CASSFKGTGVYGYTF.